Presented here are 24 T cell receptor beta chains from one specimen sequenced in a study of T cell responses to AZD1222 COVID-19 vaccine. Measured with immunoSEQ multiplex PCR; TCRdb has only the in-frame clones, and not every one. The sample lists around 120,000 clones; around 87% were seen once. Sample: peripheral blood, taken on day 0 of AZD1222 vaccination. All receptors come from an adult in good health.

CDR3 loop: CASSLAGQGPYEQYF. CDR3 in DNA: TGCGCCAGCAGCTTGGCCGGCCAGGGCCCCTACGAGCAGTACTTC. V usage is TRBV5-1 and J usage is TRBJ2-7; D is possibly TRBD1 (5 bases). CDR3 length: 15 residues. Trimming took 0 bases from V and 2 from J, leaving 12 bases between them. The germline CDR1 and CDR2 sequences are SGHRS and YFSETQ.

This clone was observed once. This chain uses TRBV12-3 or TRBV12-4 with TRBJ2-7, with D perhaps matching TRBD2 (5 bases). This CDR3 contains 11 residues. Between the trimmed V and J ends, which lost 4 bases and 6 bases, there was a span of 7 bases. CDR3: CASSSEVEQYF. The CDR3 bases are TGTGCCAGCAGTTCGGAGGTCGAGCAGTACTTC.

The CDR3 sequence is CATSRDYRDAEAFF. For the CDR3, the DNA is TGTGCCACCAGCAGAGATTACAGGGATGCTGAAGCTTTCTTT. The chain combines TRBV15 with TRBJ1-1; TRBD1 might be the D (6 bases). The CDR3 sequence is 14 residues long. Germline V gives CDR1 LNHNV, CDR2 YYDKDF (reference sequence). V was clipped by 0 bases and J by 6 bases, with 11 bases between them.

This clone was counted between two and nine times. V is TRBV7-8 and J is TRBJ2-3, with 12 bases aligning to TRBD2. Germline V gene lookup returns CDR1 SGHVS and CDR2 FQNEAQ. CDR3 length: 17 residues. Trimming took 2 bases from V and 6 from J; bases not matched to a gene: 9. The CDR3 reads CASSLTSGGPKPDTQYF. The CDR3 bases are TGTGCCAGCAGCTTAACTAGCGGGGGGCCCAAGCCGGATACGCAGTATTTT. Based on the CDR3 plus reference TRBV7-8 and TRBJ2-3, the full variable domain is GAGVSQSPRYKVAKRGQDVALRCDPISGHVSLFWYQQALGQGPEFLTYFQNEAQLDKSGLPSDRFFAERPEGSVSTLKIQRTQQEDSAVYLCASSLTSGGPKPDTQYFGPGTRLTVL.

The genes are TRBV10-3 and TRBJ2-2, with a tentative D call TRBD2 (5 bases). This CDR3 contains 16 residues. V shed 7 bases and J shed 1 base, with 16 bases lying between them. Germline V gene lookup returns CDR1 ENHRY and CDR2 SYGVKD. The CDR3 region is CAITAKDGVNTGELFF. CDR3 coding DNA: TGTGCCATCACAGCCAAGGACGGGGTGAACACCGGGGAGCTGTTTTTT.

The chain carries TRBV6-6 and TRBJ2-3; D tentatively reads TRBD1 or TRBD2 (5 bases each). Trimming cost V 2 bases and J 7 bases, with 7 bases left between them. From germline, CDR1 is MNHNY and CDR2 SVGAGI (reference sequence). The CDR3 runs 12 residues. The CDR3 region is CASSYGGNTQYF. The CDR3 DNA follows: TGTGCCAGCAGTTACGGGGGTAATACGCAGTATTTT.

In DNA, the CDR3 is TGTGCCAGCAGTCAGGGACTCGGAGTGGATACGCAGTATTTT. This gives the protein CASSQGLGVDTQYF. V is TRBV6-5 and J is TRBJ2-3, with D possibly matching TRBD2 (6 bases). Trimming left V 5 bases short and J 6 bases short, with 15 bases between. Per the germline V gene, CDR1 is MNHEY and CDR2 is SVGAGI. CDR3 length: 14 amino acids.

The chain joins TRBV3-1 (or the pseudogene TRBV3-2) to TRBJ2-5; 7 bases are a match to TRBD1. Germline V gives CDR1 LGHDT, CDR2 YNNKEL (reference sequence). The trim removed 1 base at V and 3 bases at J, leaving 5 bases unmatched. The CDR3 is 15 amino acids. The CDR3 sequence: CASSQVGQREETQYF. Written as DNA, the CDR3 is TGTGCCAGCAGCCAAGTGGGACAGCGAGAAGAGACCCAGTACTTC.

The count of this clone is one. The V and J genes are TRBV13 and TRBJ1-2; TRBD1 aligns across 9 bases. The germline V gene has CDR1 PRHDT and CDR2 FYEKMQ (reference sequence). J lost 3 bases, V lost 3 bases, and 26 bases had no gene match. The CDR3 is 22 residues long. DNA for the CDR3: TGTGCCAGCAGCTTTGAACGCCAGGATCTACCCCCGGACAGGGGAATCGACTATGGCTACACCTTC. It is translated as CASSFERQDLPPDRGIDYGYTF.

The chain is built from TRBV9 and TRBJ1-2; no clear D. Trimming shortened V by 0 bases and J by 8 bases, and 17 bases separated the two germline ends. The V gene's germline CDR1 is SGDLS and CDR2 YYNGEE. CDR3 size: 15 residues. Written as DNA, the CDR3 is TGTGCCAGCAGCGTAGAAAGAGGACCAGTGAGCGGCTACACCTTC. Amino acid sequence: CASSVERGPVSGYTF.

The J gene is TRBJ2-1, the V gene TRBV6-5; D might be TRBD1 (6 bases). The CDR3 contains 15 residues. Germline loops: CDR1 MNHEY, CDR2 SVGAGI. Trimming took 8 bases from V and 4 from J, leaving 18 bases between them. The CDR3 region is CASSLGAGFYNEQFF. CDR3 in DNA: TGTGCCAGCTCCCTGGGGGCCGGCTTTTACAATGAGCAGTTCTTC.

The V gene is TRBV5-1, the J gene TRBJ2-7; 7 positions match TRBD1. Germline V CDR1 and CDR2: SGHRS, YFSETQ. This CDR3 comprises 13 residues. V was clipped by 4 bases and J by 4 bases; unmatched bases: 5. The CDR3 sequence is CASSGTDKYEQYF. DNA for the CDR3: TGCGCCAGCAGCGGGACAGACAAATACGAGCAGTACTTC.

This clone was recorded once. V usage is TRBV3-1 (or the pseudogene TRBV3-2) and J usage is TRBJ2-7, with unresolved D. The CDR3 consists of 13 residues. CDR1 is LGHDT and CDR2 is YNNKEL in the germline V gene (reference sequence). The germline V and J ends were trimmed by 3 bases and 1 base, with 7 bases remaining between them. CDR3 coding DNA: TGTGCCAGCAGCCAGCAGGCTTCCTACGAGCAGTACTTC. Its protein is CASSQQASYEQYF.

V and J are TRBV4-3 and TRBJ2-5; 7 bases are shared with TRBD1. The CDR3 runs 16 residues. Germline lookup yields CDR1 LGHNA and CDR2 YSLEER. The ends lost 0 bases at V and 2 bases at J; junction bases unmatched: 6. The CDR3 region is CASSQETGSTQETQYF. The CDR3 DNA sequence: TGCGCCAGCAGCCAAGAGACAGGGTCGACACAAGAGACCCAGTACTTC.

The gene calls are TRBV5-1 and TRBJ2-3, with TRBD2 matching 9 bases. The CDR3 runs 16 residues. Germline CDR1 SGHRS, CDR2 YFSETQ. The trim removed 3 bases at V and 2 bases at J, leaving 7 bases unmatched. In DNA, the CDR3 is TGCGCCAGCAGCTGGTTGTCTAGCGGGGACACAGATACGCAGTATTTT. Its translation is CASSWLSSGDTDTQYF.

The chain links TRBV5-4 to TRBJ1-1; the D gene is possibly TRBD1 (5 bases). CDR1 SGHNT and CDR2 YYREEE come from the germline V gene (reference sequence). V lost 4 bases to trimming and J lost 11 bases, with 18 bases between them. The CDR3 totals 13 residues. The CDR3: CASSLIGGKNAFF. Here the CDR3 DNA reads TGTGCCAGCAGCCTAATCGGGGGTAAAAACGCTTTCTTT.

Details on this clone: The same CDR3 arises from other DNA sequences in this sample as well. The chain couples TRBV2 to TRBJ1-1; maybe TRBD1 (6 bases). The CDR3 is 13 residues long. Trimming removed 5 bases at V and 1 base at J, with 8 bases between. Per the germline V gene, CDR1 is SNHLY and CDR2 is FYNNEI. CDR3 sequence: CASSLDRNTEAFF. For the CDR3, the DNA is TGTGCCAGCAGTTTGGACAGGAACACTGAAGCTTTCTTT.

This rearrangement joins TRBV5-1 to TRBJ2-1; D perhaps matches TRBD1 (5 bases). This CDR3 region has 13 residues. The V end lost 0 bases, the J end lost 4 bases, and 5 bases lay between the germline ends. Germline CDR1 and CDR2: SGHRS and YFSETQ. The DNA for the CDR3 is TGCGCCAGCAGCTTGGGACAGTACAATGAGCAGTTCTTC. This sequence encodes CASSLGQYNEQFF.

The CDR3 spells CASSLRIVGTDTQYF. In DNA form, the CDR3 reads TGTGCCAGCAGTTTACGCATAGTGGGAACAGATACGCAGTATTTT. The V and J genes are TRBV27 and TRBJ2-3; D is ambiguous. V shed 2 bases and J shed 3 bases, with 12 bases lying between them. The CDR3 runs 15 residues. Germline CDR1 and CDR2: MNHEY and SMNVEV (reference sequence).

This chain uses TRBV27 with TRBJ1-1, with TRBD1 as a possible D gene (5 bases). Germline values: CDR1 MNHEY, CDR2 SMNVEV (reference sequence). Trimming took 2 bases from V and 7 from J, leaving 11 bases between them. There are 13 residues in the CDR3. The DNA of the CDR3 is TGTGCCAGCAGTTTACTCCCTAGGGGTGAAGCTTTCTTT. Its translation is CASSLLPRGEAFF.

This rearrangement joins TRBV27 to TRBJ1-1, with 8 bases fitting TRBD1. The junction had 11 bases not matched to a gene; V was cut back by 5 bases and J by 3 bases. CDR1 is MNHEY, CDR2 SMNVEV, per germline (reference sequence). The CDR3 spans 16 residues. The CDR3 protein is CASSPRDRLAHTEAFF. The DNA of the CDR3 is TGTGCCAGCAGTCCCAGGGACAGGTTGGCGCACACTGAAGCTTTCTTT.

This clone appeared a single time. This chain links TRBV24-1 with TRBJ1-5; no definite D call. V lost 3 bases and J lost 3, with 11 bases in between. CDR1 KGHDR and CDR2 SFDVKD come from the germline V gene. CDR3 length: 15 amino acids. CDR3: CATSDRARYNQPQHF. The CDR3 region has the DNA TGTGCCACCAGTGATCGGGCCCGATACAATCAGCCCCAGCATTTT.

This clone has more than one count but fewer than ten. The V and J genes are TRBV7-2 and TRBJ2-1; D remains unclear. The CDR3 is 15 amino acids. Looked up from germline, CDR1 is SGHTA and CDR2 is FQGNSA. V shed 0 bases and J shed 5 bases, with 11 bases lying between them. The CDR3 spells CASSLARGSNNEQFF. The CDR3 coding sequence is TGTGCCAGCAGCTTAGCGCGTGGCTCGAACAATGAGCAGTTCTTC.

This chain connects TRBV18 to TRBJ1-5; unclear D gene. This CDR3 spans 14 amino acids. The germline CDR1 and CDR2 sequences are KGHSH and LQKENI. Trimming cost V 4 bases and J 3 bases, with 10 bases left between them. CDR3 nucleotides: TGTGCCAGCTCACGGTACGAGGACAATCAGCCCCAGCATTTT. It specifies CASSRYEDNQPQHF.